This entry concerns a single T cell receptor (beta chain). No antigen is known for it. Additional DNA sequences in this sample encode the identical CDR3. Libraries were prepared by immunoSEQ multiplex PCR; TCRdb keeps only in-frame clonotypes and omits some of them. This table has around 150,000 clones, almost 95% appearing once. This sample is drawn from a study of T cell responses to AZD1222 COVID-19 vaccine. Findings of the study overall: Scientists sampled the repertoires only once the peak T cell response had passed.

Trimming removed 4 bases at V and 0 bases at J, with 3 bases between. Germline V CDR1 and CDR2: SGHRS, YFSETQ. The CDR3 loop spans 12 amino acids. Sequencing used peripheral blood, obtained on day 0 of AZD1222 vaccination. The TCR comes from an adult in good health. V is TRBV5-1 and J is TRBJ2-3; D not certain. The CDR3 sequence: CASSPSTDTQYF. CDR3 nucleotides: TGCGCCAGCAGCCCCAGCACAGATACGCAGTATTTT.